Shown below are 15 T cell receptor beta chains from a single sample sequenced in a study of blood T cell repertoires in COVID-19. Data came from immunoSEQ multiplex PCR; TCRdb stores just in-frame clones and leaves some out. This table holds over 60,000 clones, around 90% found once. The sequenced sample was peripheral blood. The receptors originated from a man over 45 with acute or convalescent COVID-19.

The chain has TRBV10-2 and TRBJ1-5; 10 nucleotides align to TRBD1. CDR3 length equals 17 residues. Germline loops: CDR1 WSHSY, CDR2 SAAADI. Unmatched junction bases numbered 4, after V lost 0 bases and J lost 2 bases. The CDR3 bases are TGCGCCAGCAGTGAGTCCAGGGGGACAGGGGGCAATCAGCCCCAGCATTTT. Translated, it gives CASSESRGTGGNQPQHF.

V gene TRBV5-4 combines with J gene TRBJ1-5, with D maybe TRBD1 (5 bases). The CDR3 has 12 residues. Trimming cost V 4 bases and J 10 bases, with 12 bases left between them. Per the germline V gene, CDR1 is SGHNT and CDR2 is YYREEE (reference sequence). The CDR3 region is CASSLDGGPQHF. The CDR3 DNA reads as TGTGCCAGCAGCCTGGACGGGGGACCCCAGCATTTT.

The chain carries TRBV11-3 and TRBJ2-1; TRBD2 is a possible D gene (6 bases). This CDR3 comprises 16 residues. V lost 5 bases and J lost 0, with 14 bases in between. Germline CDR1 reads SGHNT; CDR2 reads YENEEA. The CDR3 DNA follows: TGTGCCAGCAGCCCACAAGCGGGTAGCTCCTACAATGAGCAGTTCTTC. As protein: CASSPQAGSSYNEQFF.

On this clone: One end of the junction is discordant with germline, which a read error may explain. J is TRBJ2-7 and V is TRBV5-6, with TRBD2 as a possible D gene (6 bases). The germline gives CDR1 SGHDT, CDR2 YYEEEE. The CDR3 contains 11 residues. The CDR3 is CASSLGSGHFF. The CDR3 DNA is TGTGCCAGCAGCTTAGGTAGCGGACACTTCTTC.

The V call is TRBV3-1 (or the pseudogene TRBV3-2), the J call TRBJ1-6; D gene uncertain. The CDR3 is 15 amino acids. Per the germline V gene, CDR1 is LGHDT and CDR2 is YNNKEL (reference sequence). Trimming shortened V by 1 base and J by 4 bases, and 8 bases separated the two germline ends. This chain's CDR3 is CASSQVDTYNSPLHF. CDR3 sequence (DNA): TGTGCCAGCAGCCAAGTCGACACTTATAATTCACCCCTCCACTTT.

This chain connects TRBV19 to TRBJ2-7; 9 bases are shared with TRBD1. Germline CDR1 and CDR2: LNHDA and SQIVND (reference sequence). The trim removed 9 bases at V and 4 bases at J, leaving 10 bases unmatched. CDR3 length equals 14 residues. The CDR3, as DNA: TGTGCCAGCAGTCCCGGGACAGGGTTTTACGAGCAGTACTTC. It encodes CASSPGTGFYEQYF.

The chain couples TRBV12-3 or TRBV12-4 to TRBJ1-1; the D gene is possibly TRBD1 (5 bases). The V and J ends lost 3 bases and 11 bases respectively, with 16 bases between them. The CDR3 has 13 residues. The CDR3 nucleotides read TGTGCCAGCAGTTTGGGGGGTCGACTGACGGCTTTCTTT. This sequence encodes CASSLGGRLTAFF.

This clone was seen more than once but under ten times. The chain combines TRBV18 with TRBJ2-2; possibly TRBD2 for D (6 bases). V lost 0 bases to trimming and J lost 2 bases, with 10 bases between them. The CDR3 contains 16 residues. Per the germline V gene, CDR1 is KGHSH and CDR2 is LQKENI. CDR3 coding DNA: TGTGCCAGCTCACCACCCGGCGGGACCAACACCGGGGAGCTGTTTTTT. This translates into CASSPPGGTNTGELFF.

The chain employs TRBV10-2 and TRBJ1-2; D call uncertain. V lost 1 base and J 5 bases, leaving 17 bases between the germline ends. Germline loops: CDR1 WSHSY, CDR2 SAAADI. The CDR3 covers 16 residues. CDR3 amino acids: CASSELLATSRYGYTF. CDR3 coding DNA: TGCGCCAGCAGTGAGTTGTTAGCGACAAGTCGGTATGGCTACACCTTC.

The genes are TRBV9 and TRBJ1-6; TRBD1 matches 7 bases. The germline CDR1 and CDR2 sequences are SGDLS and YYNGEE. This CDR3 has 14 amino acids. V lost 4 bases to trimming and J lost 10 bases; unmatched junction nucleotides: 8. The CDR3 reads CASSPRQGDSPLHF. CDR3 DNA: TGTGCCAGCAGCCCGAGACAGGGTGACTCACCCCTCCACTTT.

The chain recombines TRBV29-1 with TRBJ2-1; D is ambiguous. Germline V gene lookup returns CDR1 SQVTM and CDR2 ANQGSEA. Trimming took off 4 bases at V and 10 bases at J, with 26 bases between the two ends. CDR3 length: 16 amino acids. CDR3 amino acids: CSVVFLMEKRLGEQFF. The CDR3 DNA reads as TGCAGCGTTGTGTTTTTGATGGAGAAACGGCTCGGGGAGCAGTTCTTC.

This chain links TRBV5-5 with TRBJ1-1; 8 bases fit TRBD1. The CDR3 totals 15 residues. Per germline, CDR1 SGHKS and CDR2 YYEKEE (reference sequence). Trimming cost V 4 bases and J 1 base; bases outside gene matches: 6. The CDR3 region is CASSPRTGPNTEAFF. Written as DNA, the CDR3 is TGTGCCAGCAGCCCCCGGACAGGGCCGAACACTGAAGCTTTCTTT.

The chain couples TRBV6-5 to TRBJ2-7; D is perhaps TRBD1 (6 bases). The CDR3 runs to 14 residues. Germline lookup yields CDR1 MNHEY and CDR2 SVGAGI. Trimming removed 4 bases at V and 0 bases at J, with 10 bases between. The CDR3 is CASSSTGSSYEQYF. The CDR3 DNA sequence: TGTGCCAGCAGTTCCACAGGGAGCTCCTACGAGCAGTACTTC.

V and J are TRBV18 and TRBJ1-2; D is ambiguous. Trimming cost V 3 bases and J 5 bases, with 10 bases left between them. CDR1 KGHSH and CDR2 LQKENI come from the germline V gene. The CDR3 loop spans 13 amino acids. CDR3 residues: CASSPGSHYGYTF. The CDR3 coding sequence is TGTGCCAGCTCACCGGGGAGTCATTATGGCTACACCTTC.

The chain combines TRBV4-1 with TRBJ1-5, with TRBD1 matching over 9 bases. V lost 3 bases and J lost 6; bases outside the gene matches: 6. Germline V gene data show CDR1 as MGHRA and CDR2 as YSYEKL. The CDR3 totals 15 residues. In nucleotides, the CDR3 is TGCGCCAGCAGCCAGGGACAGGGCGGGCGTCAGCCCCAGCATTTT. Translated: CASSQGQGGRQPQHF.